These 9 T cell receptor beta chains share one sample of origin, sequenced in a study of blood T cell repertoires in COVID-19. Some clones are missing from TCRdb's copy, which holds only in-frame ones; the method was immunoSEQ multiplex PCR. The profile shows about 150,000 clones, 81% of them singletons. Material for sequencing was peripheral blood. Every receptor here comes from a woman aged 55 to 70 with active or convalescent COVID-19.

This clone has more than one count but fewer than ten. The genes are TRBV30 and TRBJ1-5, with 7 positions matching TRBD1. The ends lost 3 bases at V and 6 bases at J; junction bases unmatched: 5. Germline CDR1 reads GTSNPN; CDR2 reads SVGIG (reference sequence). This CDR3 is built from 13 residues. The CDR3 coding sequence is TGTGCCTGGAGCCAGGGGGTTGGTCAGCCCCAGCATTTT. Translated, it gives CAWSQGVGQPQHF.

The V gene is TRBV5-1, the J gene TRBJ2-3; TRBD1 matches at 8 bases. This CDR3 spans 15 amino acids. CDR1 and CDR2 from the germline V gene are SGHRS and YFSETQ. J was trimmed by 1 base and V by 1 base; bases with no gene match: 2. The CDR3 is CASSLLGQGTDTQYF. Here the CDR3 DNA reads TGCGCCAGCAGCTTGTTGGGACAGGGCACAGATACGCAGTATTTT.

The rearrangement uses TRBV28 and TRBJ1-4, with TRBD1 matching over 11 bases. This CDR3 spans 14 amino acids. The ends lost 6 bases at V and 8 bases at J; junction bases unmatched: 5. Germline V gene sequence: CDR1 MDHEN, CDR2 SYDVKM. DNA of the CDR3: TGTGCCAGCAGCAGGACAGGGGGCCAGGAAAAACTGTTTTTT. Its translation is CASSRTGGQEKLFF.

V gene TRBV24-1 combines with J gene TRBJ2-3; D gene uncertain. The CDR3 loop spans 17 amino acids. V dropped 4 bases and J dropped 0 bases, with 16 bases sitting between them. In germline, CDR1 is KGHDR, CDR2 SFDVKD. Here the CDR3 DNA reads TGTGCCACCAGTGACCCCTTCCTAGAAGACAGCACAGATACGCAGTATTTT. Protein: CATSDPFLEDSTDTQYF.

Only one count was recorded for this clone. The rearrangement joins TRBV15 to TRBJ2-2; 9 nucleotides line up with TRBD2. The CDR3 is 17 amino acids. The junction had 7 bases not matched to a gene; V was cut back by 0 bases and J by 5 bases. The V gene's germline CDR1 is LNHNV and CDR2 YYDKDF (reference sequence). The CDR3 bases are TGTGCCACCAGCAGAGATCGGGTAGCGGGAGTTACCGGGGAGCTGTTTTTT. Translation: CATSRDRVAGVTGELFF.

The V and J genes are TRBV6-5 and TRBJ2-2, with D possibly matching TRBD2 (5 bases). This CDR3 is built from 13 residues. In germline, CDR1 is MNHEY, CDR2 SVGAGI. V shed 11 bases and J shed 1 base, with 11 bases lying between them. This chain's CDR3 is CAGQRMNTGELFF. The DNA of the CDR3 is TGTGCCGGCCAGCGGATGAACACCGGGGAGCTGTTTTTT.

CDR3 coding DNA: TGTGCCACCAGTGACCCAGGACAGGAGAATCAGCCCCAGCATTTT. Residues: CATSDPGQENQPQHF. The chain carries TRBV24-1 and TRBJ1-5; TRBD1 matches 7 bases. Germline values: CDR1 KGHDR, CDR2 SFDVKD. Trimming removed 4 bases from V and 4 bases from J; junction bases left unmatched: 6. This CDR3 comprises 15 residues.

This chain connects TRBV7-2 to TRBJ2-3, with 10 bases fitting TRBD2. The CDR3 totals 15 residues. J lost 4 bases, V lost 6 bases, and 7 bases had no gene match. Germline V gene data show CDR1 as SGHTA and CDR2 as FQGNSA. The CDR3 region has the DNA TGTGCCAGCAGACTACTAGCGGGACCGTCAGATACGCAGTATTTT. Its protein is CASRLLAGPSDTQYF. Based on the CDR3 plus reference TRBV7-2 and TRBJ2-3, the full variable domain is GAGVSQSPSNKVTEKGKDVELRCDPISGHTALYWYRQSLGQGLEFLIYFQGNSAPDKSGLPSDRFSAERTGGSVSTLTIQRTQQEDSAVYLCASRLLAGPSDTQYFGPGTRLTVL.

The chain couples TRBV13 to TRBJ1-1; TRBD1 might be the D (5 bases). CDR1 is PRHDT, CDR2 FYEKMQ, per germline (reference sequence). V lost 6 bases, J lost 11 bases, and 19 bases lay in between. CDR3 size: 13 residues. The CDR3 DNA reads as TGTGCCAGCAGGTTATGGGTCCGGGGGGTTGCTTTCTTT. Translated: CASRLWVRGVAFF.